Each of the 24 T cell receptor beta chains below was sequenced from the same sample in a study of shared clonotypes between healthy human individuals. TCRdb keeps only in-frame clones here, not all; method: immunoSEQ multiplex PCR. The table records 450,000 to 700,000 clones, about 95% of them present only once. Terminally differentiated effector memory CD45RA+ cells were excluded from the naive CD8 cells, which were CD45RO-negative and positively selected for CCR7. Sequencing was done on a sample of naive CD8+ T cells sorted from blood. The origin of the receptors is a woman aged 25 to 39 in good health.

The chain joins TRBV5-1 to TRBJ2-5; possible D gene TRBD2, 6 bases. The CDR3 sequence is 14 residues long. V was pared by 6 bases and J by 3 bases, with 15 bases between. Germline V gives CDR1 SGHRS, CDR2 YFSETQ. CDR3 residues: CASTPGGEEETQYF. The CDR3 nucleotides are TGCGCCAGCACCCCCGGGGGTGAGGAAGAGACCCAGTACTTC.

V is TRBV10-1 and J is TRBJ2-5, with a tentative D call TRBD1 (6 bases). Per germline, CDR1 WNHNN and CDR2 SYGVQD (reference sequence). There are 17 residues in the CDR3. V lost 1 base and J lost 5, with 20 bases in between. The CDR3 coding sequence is TGCGCCAGCAGTGAGTTTCCCCCAGGGGCAGAAATCGAGACCCAGTACTTC. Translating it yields CASSEFPPGAEIETQYF.

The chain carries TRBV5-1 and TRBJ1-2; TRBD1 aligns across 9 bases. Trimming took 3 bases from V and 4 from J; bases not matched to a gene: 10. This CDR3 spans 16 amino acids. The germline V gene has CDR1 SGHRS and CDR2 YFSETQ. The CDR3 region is CASSYDPGQGSYGYTF. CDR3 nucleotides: TGCGCCAGCAGCTATGACCCGGGACAGGGCTCCTATGGCTACACCTTC.

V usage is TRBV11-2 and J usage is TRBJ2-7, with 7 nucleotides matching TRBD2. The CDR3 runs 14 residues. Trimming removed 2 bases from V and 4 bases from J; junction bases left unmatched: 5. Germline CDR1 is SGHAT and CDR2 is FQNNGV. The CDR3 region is CASSLSTSEYEQYF. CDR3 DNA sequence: TGTGCCAGCAGCTTAAGTACTAGCGAATACGAGCAGTACTTC.

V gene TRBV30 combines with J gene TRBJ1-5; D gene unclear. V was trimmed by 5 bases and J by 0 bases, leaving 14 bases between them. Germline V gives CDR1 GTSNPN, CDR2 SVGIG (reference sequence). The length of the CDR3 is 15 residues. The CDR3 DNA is TGTGCCTGGGATAATTATCGGGATAGCAATCAGCCCCAGCATTTT. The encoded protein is CAWDNYRDSNQPQHF.

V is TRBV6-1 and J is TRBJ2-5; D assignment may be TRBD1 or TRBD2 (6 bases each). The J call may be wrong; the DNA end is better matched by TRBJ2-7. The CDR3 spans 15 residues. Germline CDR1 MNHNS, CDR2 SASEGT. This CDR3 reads CASSEIGGLWYEQYF. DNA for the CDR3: TGTGCCAGCAGTGAAATTGGGGGGCTTTGGTACGAGCAGTACTTC.

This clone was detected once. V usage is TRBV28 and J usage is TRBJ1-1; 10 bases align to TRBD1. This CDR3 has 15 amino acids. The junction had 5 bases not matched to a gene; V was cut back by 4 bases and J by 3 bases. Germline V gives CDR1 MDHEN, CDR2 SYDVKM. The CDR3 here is CASSWTGGEDTEAFF. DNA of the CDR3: TGTGCCAGCAGTTGGACAGGGGGGGAGGACACTGAAGCTTTCTTT.

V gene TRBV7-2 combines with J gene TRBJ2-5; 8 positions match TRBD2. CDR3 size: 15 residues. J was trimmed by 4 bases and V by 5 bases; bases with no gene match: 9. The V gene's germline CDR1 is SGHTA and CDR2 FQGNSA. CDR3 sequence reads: CASSPEGLDGETQYF. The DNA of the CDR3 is TGTGCCAGCAGCCCAGAGGGACTAGACGGAGAGACCCAGTACTTC.

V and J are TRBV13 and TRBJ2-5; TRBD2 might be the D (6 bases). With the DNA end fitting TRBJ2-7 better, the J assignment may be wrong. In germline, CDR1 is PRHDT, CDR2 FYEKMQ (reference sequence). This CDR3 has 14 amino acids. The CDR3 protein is CASSSLRTSHEQYF. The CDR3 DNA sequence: TGTGCCAGCAGCTCCCTTCGAACTAGCCACGAGCAGTACTTC.

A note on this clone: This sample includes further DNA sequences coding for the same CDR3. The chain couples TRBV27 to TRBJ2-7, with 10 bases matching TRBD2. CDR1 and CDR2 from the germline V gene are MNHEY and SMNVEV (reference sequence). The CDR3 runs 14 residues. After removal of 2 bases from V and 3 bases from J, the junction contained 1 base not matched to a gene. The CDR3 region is CASSLGTSVYEQYF. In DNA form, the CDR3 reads TGTGCCAGCAGTTTAGGGACTAGCGTCTACGAGCAGTACTTC.

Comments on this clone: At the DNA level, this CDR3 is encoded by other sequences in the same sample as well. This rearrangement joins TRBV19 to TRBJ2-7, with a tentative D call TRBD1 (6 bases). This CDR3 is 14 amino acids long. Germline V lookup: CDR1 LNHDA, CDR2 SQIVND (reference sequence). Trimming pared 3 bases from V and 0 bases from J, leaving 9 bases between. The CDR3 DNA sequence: TGTGCCAGTAGTATTGGCAGGGGCTCCTACGAGCAGTACTTC. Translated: CASSIGRGSYEQYF.

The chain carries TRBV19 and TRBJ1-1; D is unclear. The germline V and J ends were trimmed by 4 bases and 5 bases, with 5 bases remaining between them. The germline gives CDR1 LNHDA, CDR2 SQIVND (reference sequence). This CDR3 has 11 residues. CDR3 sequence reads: CASSSGTEAFF. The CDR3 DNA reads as TGTGCCAGTAGTAGCGGGACTGAAGCTTTCTTT.

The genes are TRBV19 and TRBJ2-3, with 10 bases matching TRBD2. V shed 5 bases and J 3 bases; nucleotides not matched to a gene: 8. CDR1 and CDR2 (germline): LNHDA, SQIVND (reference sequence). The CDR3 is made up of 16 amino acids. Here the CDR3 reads CASSWASGRGTDTQYF. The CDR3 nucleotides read TGTGCCAGTAGTTGGGCTAGCGGGAGAGGGACAGATACGCAGTATTTT.

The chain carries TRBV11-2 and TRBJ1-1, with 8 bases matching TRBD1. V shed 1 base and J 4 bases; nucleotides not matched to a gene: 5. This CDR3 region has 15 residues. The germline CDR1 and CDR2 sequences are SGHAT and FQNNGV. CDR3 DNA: TGTGCCAGCAGCTTAGGTAACCAGGGGGCCACTGAAGCTTTCTTT. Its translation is CASSLGNQGATEAFF.

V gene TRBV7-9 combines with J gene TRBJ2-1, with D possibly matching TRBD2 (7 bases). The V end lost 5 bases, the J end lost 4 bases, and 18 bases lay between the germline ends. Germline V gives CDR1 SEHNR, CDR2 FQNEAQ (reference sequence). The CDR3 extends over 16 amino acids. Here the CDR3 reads CASSPRGGSEYNEQFF. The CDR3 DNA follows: TGTGCCAGCAGCCCCAGGGGCGGGAGCGAATACAATGAGCAGTTCTTC.

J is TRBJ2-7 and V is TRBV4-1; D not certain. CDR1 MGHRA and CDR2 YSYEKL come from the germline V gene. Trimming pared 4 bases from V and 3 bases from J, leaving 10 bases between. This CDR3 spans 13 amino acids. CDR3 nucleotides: TGCGCCAGCAGCCCTGGACCCGTCTACGAGCAGTACTTC. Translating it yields CASSPGPVYEQYF.

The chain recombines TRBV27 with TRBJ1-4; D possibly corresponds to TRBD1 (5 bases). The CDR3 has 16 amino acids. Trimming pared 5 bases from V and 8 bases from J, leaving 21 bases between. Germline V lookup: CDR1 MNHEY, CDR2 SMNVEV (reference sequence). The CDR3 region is CASSPPGLRGGEKLFF. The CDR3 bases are TGTGCCAGCAGTCCCCCAGGACTCCGGGGGGGAGAAAAACTGTTTTTT.

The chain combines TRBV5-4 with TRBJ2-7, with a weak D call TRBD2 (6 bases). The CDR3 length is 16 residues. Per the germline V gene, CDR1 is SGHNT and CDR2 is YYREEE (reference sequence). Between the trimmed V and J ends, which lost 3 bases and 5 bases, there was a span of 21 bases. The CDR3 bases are TGTGCCAGCAGCTCCCCCTTGGAGGGAGTTACCCACGAGCAGTACTTC. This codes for CASSSPLEGVTHEQYF.

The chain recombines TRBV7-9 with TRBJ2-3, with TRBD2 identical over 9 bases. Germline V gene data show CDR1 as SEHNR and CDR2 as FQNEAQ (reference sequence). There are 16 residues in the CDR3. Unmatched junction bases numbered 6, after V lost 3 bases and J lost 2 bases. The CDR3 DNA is TGTGCCAGCAGCTTTGGCGGGACTAGCCCCACAGATACGCAGTATTTT. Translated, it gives CASSFGGTSPTDTQYF. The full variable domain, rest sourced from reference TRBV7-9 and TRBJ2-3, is DTGVSQNPRHKITKRGQNVTFRCDPISEHNRLYWYRQTLGQGPEFLTYFQNEAQLEKSRLLSDRFSAERPKGSFSTLEIQRTEQGDSAMYLCASSFGGTSPTDTQYFGPGTRLTVL.

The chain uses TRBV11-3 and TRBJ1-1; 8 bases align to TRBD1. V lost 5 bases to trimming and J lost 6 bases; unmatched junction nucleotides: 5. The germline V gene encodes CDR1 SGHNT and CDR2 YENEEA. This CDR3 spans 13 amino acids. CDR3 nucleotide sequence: TGTGCCAGCAGCCCCGACAGGGGTTCTGAAGCTTTCTTT. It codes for CASSPDRGSEAFF.

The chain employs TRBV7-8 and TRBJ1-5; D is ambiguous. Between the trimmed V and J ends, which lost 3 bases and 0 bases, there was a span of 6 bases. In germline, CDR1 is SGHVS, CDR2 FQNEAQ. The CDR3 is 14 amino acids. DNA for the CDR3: TGTGCCAGCAGCTTGAAGCATAGCAATCAGCCCCAGCATTTT. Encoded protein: CASSLKHSNQPQHF. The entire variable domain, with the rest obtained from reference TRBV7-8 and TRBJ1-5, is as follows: GAGVSQSPRYKVAKRGQDVALRCDPISGHVSLFWYQQALGQGPEFLTYFQNEAQLDKSGLPSDRFFAERPEGSVSTLKIQRTQQEDSAVYLCASSLKHSNQPQHFGDGTRLSIL.

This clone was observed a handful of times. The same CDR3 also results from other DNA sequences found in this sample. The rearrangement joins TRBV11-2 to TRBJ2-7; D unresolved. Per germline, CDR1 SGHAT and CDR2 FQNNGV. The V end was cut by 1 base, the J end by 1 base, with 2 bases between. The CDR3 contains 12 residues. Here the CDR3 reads CASSLASYEQYF. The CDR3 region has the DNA TGTGCCAGCAGCTTAGCTTCCTACGAGCAGTACTTC.

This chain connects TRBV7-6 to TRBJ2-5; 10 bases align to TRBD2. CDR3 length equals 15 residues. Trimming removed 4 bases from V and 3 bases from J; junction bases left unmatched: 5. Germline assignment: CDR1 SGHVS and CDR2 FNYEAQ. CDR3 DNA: TGTGCCAGCAGCTCGAGTGGACTAGCGGAAGAGACCCAGTACTTC. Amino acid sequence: CASSSSGLAEETQYF.

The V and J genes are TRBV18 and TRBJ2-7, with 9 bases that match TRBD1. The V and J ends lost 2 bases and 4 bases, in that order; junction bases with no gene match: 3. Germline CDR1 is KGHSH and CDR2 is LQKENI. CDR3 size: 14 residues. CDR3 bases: TGTGCCAGCTCACCAGGGACAGGGCCATACGAGCAGTACTTC. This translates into CASSPGTGPYEQYF.